These 11 T cell receptor beta chains were sequenced from one sample in a study of technical replicates of blood from a handful of donors. The assay was immunoSEQ multiplex PCR, and TCRdb's table has in-frame clones only and misses some. Of 70,000 to 85,000 clones in the sample, approximately 90% were seen once. Material: T cells isolated from PBMCs. These receptors all come from a human donor in good health.

In its sample, this clone was seen once. The chain is built from TRBV10-1 and TRBJ2-3, with TRBD2 identical over 7 bases. The germline V gene encodes CDR1 WNHNN and CDR2 SYGVQD (reference sequence). CDR3 length: 16 amino acids. V was pared by 2 bases and J by 3 bases, with 8 bases of the junction left unmatched. This chain's CDR3 is CASSEPSGARTDTQYF. The CDR3 bases are TGCGCCAGCAGTGAGCCGAGCGGGGCAAGGACAGATACGCAGTATTTT.

V usage is TRBV28 and J usage is TRBJ1-1; the D gene is possibly TRBD1 (5 bases). Trimming stripped 3 bases from V and 0 bases from J, with 8 bases between. Germline-derived CDR1 and CDR2 are MDHEN and SYDVKM. The CDR3 totals 14 residues. The CDR3 region is CASSFPDMNTEAFF. Written as DNA, the CDR3 is TGTGCCAGCAGTTTTCCGGACATGAACACTGAAGCTTTCTTT.

This clone was seen a few times. The J gene is TRBJ1-5, the V gene TRBV10-2; TRBD1 is a possible D gene (5 bases). The CDR3 has 14 amino acids. The V end lost 6 bases, the J end lost 1 base, and 10 bases lay between the germline ends. The germline V gene encodes CDR1 WSHSY and CDR2 SAAADI. The CDR3 DNA reads TGCGCCAGCAGCCCAGGACAAAGCAATCAGCCCCAGCATTTT. Residues: CASSPGQSNQPQHF.

The chain recombines TRBV4-1 with TRBJ1-2; TRBD1 agrees at 8 bases. This CDR3 region has 15 residues. V shed 4 bases and J 5 bases; nucleotides not matched to a gene: 9. The germline V gene encodes CDR1 MGHRA and CDR2 YSYEKL. The CDR3 reads CASSPSFQGAYGYTF. The DNA of the CDR3 is TGCGCCAGCAGCCCGTCGTTCCAGGGGGCTTATGGCTACACCTTC.

This chain joins TRBV9 and TRBJ2-3; D perhaps matches TRBD2 (6 bases). Trimming removed 4 bases from V and 2 bases from J, with 14 bases in between. Germline lookup yields CDR1 SGDLS and CDR2 YYNGEE. The CDR3 has 15 amino acids. CDR3 nucleotide sequence: TGTGCCAGCAGCATCGGGACTTGGGACACAGATACGCAGTATTTT. It translates to CASSIGTWDTDTQYF.

The chain is built from TRBV9 and TRBJ1-1; D uncertain. This CDR3 has 15 amino acids. From germline, CDR1 is SGDLS and CDR2 YYNGEE. Trimming removed 0 bases at V and 0 bases at J, with 9 bases between. The CDR3 DNA reads TGTGCCAGCAGCGTAGAATACAGCTTGAACACTGAAGCTTTCTTT. Its protein product is CASSVEYSLNTEAFF.

V and J are TRBV29-1 and TRBJ2-2; 11 bases fit TRBD2. After removal of 5 bases from V and 4 bases from J, the junction contained 15 bases not matched to a gene. Germline CDR1 SQVTM, CDR2 ANQGSEA. This CDR3 comprises 18 residues. DNA for the CDR3: TGCAGCGTTTATGGTGAGCTAGCGGGAGGTACCGGCACCGGGGAGCTGTTTTTT. This encodes CSVYGELAGGTGTGELFF.

This chain connects TRBV11-3 to TRBJ2-1, with 7 bases that match TRBD1. The CDR3 totals 14 residues. The V segment lost 7 bases and the J segment 6 bases; nucleotides outside the gene matches: 9. Germline V gene sequence: CDR1 SGHNT, CDR2 YENEEA. The CDR3 protein is CASINRDRSNEQFF. The CDR3 DNA is TGTGCCAGCATCAACCGGGACAGAAGCAATGAGCAGTTCTTC.

V and J are TRBV7-7 and TRBJ2-1; 7 bases fit TRBD2. There are 16 residues in the CDR3. Trimming took 4 bases from V and 8 from J; bases not matched to a gene: 14. Germline CDR1 is SSHAT and CDR2 is FNYEAQ (reference sequence). Here the CDR3 reads CASSSYGGGPLDEQFF. DNA for the CDR3: TGTGCCAGCAGCTCATACGGGGGAGGGCCCTTGGATGAGCAGTTCTTC.

The CDR3 region is CASSLLGEDEQYF. DNA of the CDR3: TGTGCCAGCAGCCTACTGGGGGAGGACGAGCAGTACTTC. The chain links TRBV7-6 to TRBJ2-7; possibly TRBD2 for D (6 bases). The ends were cut back, 5 bases at V and 5 bases at J, with 13 bases in the middle. Per germline, CDR1 SGHVS and CDR2 FNYEAQ. This CDR3 comprises 13 residues.

This chain joins TRBV4-1 and TRBJ2-1; the D gene is possibly TRBD2 (7 bases). The CDR3 sequence is 17 residues long. From germline, CDR1 is MGHRA and CDR2 YSYEKL. V shed 6 bases and J shed 8 bases, with 26 bases lying between them. The CDR3 sequence is CASRERGGLNNPDEQFF. CDR3 sequence (DNA): TGCGCCAGCAGAGAAAGGGGGGGACTAAATAATCCCGATGAGCAGTTCTTC.